This T cell receptor (beta chain) stems from a study of CD4 and CD8 cells across lung adenocarcinoma regions. Donors had localized lung adenocarcinoma, a non-small cell lung cancer. Trimming took 5 bases from V and 12 from J; bases not matched to a gene: 24. CDR1 and CDR2 from the germline V gene are WNHNN and SYGVQD (reference sequence). The CDR3 covers 18 residues. TCRdb itself ran the PCR reads through MiXCR, one entry per CDR3 protein. The sample includes some 25,000 distinct CDR3 sequences, about 50% of them seen just once. The sequencing sample was made of CD8+ T cells from the center of a lung tumor. The chain uses TRBV10-1 and TRBJ2-4; TRBD2 matches 8 bases. This sequence originates from a male donor with lung adenocarcinoma. The CD4 and CD8 labels of this study may be unreliable. The CDR3 reads CASSTTGGGLCAKNTQYF. CDR3 DNA sequence: TGCGCCAGCAGTACGACTGGCGGGGGGCTGTGTGCCAAAAATACTCAGTACTTC.